One sample yielded the 6 T cell receptor beta chains listed below, sequenced in a study of cytomegalovirus exposure and HLA in healthy donors. The primer mix had 60 Vbeta and 13 Jbeta primers. The data were produced by immunoSEQ multiplex PCR, yet TCRdb's version contains in-frame clones alone and is incomplete. The sample lists 180,000 or so clones, more than 60% occurring once. Sequenced sample: PBMCs. All receptors come from a middle-aged woman in good health and CMV-seropositive.

This clone was recorded only once. This chain uses TRBV28 with TRBJ1-1; D gene uncertain. The germline V gene encodes CDR1 MDHEN and CDR2 SYDVKM. CDR3 size: 12 residues. V lost 7 bases and J 14 bases, leaving 20 bases between the germline ends. This CDR3 is CASTDLRGGGFF. For the CDR3, the DNA is TGTGCCAGCACCGATCTTCGAGGAGGCGGATTCTTT.

V gene TRBV6-5 combines with J gene TRBJ2-5; perhaps TRBD1 as D (5 bases). V was clipped by 7 bases and J by 2 bases, with 11 bases between them. The CDR3 sequence is 13 residues long. Germline V gene sequence: CDR1 MNHEY, CDR2 SVGAGI. DNA for the CDR3: TGTGCCAGCACCATTGACAGACAAGAGACCCAGTACTTC. This translates into CASTIDRQETQYF.

V is TRBV28 and J is TRBJ2-3; the D is unclear. Germline CDR1 and CDR2: MDHEN and SYDVKM. The CDR3 extends over 14 amino acids. The V end lost 6 bases, the J end lost 4 bases, and 14 bases lay between the germline ends. CDR3 in amino acids: CASRKESTADTQYF. The CDR3 DNA follows: TGTGCCAGCAGAAAGGAGAGTACCGCAGATACGCAGTATTTT.

The chain is built from TRBV7-9 and TRBJ2-7; possibly TRBD2 for D (5 bases). The germline V gene encodes CDR1 SEHNR and CDR2 FQNEAQ (reference sequence). The CDR3 has 16 residues. The V gene lost 5 bases and the J gene lost 1 base, with 18 bases spanning the gap. The CDR3 bases are TGTGCCAGCAGCCCGCTGCTAAGCGGTCGGTCCTACGAGCAGTACTTC. Translated, it gives CASSPLLSGRSYEQYF.

This clone was seen only a few times. V and J are TRBV6-5 and TRBJ1-6, with 7 bases matching TRBD1. This CDR3 comprises 14 residues. Germline CDR1 and CDR2: MNHEY and SVGAGI. With 2 bases clipped from V and 8 bases from J, the junction kept 3 bases outside the gene matches. CDR3 nucleotide sequence: TGTGCCAGCAGTTACGGACAGGCGGATTCACCCCTCCACTTT. Translated, it gives CASSYGQADSPLHF.

The gene calls are TRBV19 and TRBJ1-2; tentatively, D is TRBD1 (6 bases). V lost 3 bases, J lost 6 bases, and 17 bases lay in between. CDR1 and CDR2 (germline): LNHDA, SQIVND (reference sequence). The CDR3 spans 15 residues. CDR3 amino acids: CASSINLGGRDGYTF. The CDR3 region has the DNA TGTGCCAGTAGTATTAATCTGGGGGGGCGCGATGGCTACACCTTC. The whole variable domain, remainder taken from reference TRBV19 and TRBJ1-2, is DGGITQSPKYLFRKEGQNVTLSCEQNLNHDAMYWYRQDPGQGLRLIYYSQIVNDFQKGDIAEGYSVSREKKESFPLTVTSAQKNPTAFYLCASSINLGGRDGYTFGSGTRLTVV.